The rows below give T cell receptor beta chains drawn from one sample of a study of blood T cell repertoires in COVID-19. Sequencing was performed with immunoSEQ multiplex PCR; in TCRdb, only in-frame clones are kept and a portion is missing. The table records fewer than 250,000 clones, around 82% of them present only once. The material sequenced was PBMCs or T cells enriched from blood (not recorded which). The source of these receptors is a woman between 35 and 50 years old who had been exposed to COVID-19. The CDR3 runs from the conserved cysteine through the conserved F or W. The order of the fields is V gene, J gene, CDR3 protein.

TRBV19	TRBJ2-1	CASSIAGTGGYEQFF
TRBV5-4	TRBJ1-3	CASSSGQGGNTIYF
TRBV27	TRBJ1-1	CASPGPSGHDTEAFF
TRBV29-1	TRBJ1-1	CSVLRGGNTEAFF
TRBV30	TRBJ1-1	CAWNPGNTEAFF
TRBV7-2	TRBJ1-1	CASSGGGAAAFF
TRBV6-5	TRBJ2-1	CATRTGLGSYNEQFF
TRBV30	TRBJ2-4	CAWRPLDLAKNIQYF
TRBV6-6	TRBJ1-2	CASSETGHGYTF
TRBV10-3	TRBJ2-7	CAIRQPQGAYEQYF
TRBV14	TRBJ2-1	CASSQDTTSGGTYNEQFF
TRBV6-2/TRBV6-3	TRBJ1-5	CASSFPGRGQPQHF
TRBV19	TRBJ1-5	CASKGLGQGKRGQPQHF
TRBV14	TRBJ1-2	CASSQVTGGYGYTF
TRBV6-5	TRBJ1-5	CASSPPGRQPQHF
TRBV6-2/TRBV6-3	TRBJ2-6	CASSTLAGRGGANVLTF
TRBV7-9	TRBJ2-5	CASLAGGQTQYF
TRBV3-1/TRBV3-2	TRBJ2-3	CASSQSHSGTSGLDTQYF
TRBV19	TRBJ2-7	CASSIVADSYEQYF
TRBV29-1	TRBJ1-3	CAGTSSGNTIYF
TRBV19	TRBJ1-5	CASSTLQGAFEPQHF
TRBV12-3/TRBV12-4	TRBJ1-1	CASTSGGTEAFF
TRBV9	TRBJ1-3	CASSPPTGRGNTIYF
TRBV5-1	TRBJ2-2	CASSLGQLAITGELFF
TRBV10-3	TRBJ1-1	CAITPQANTEAFF
TRBV25-1	TRBJ1-1	CASSELGQLNTEAFF
TRBV12-3/TRBV12-4	TRBJ1-2	CASSLRAGGYTF
TRBV30	TRBJ2-2	CAWSVLWLNTGELFF
TRBV6-5	TRBJ2-3	CASSYSQGKTQYF
TRBV5-1	TRBJ1-5	CASSFDSYSNQPQHF
TRBV6-5	TRBJ2-2	CASNRGDTGELFF
TRBV19	TRBJ1-1	CASSIGGEMNTEAFF
TRBV6-5	TRBJ1-5	CASTDGQGGQPQHF
TRBV6-2/TRBV6-3	TRBJ1-2	CASSYSGQYGYTF
TRBV12-3/TRBV12-4	TRBJ1-2	CASSLSGDGYTF
TRBV10-3	TRBJ1-2	CAISDGQGGGYTF
TRBV3-1/TRBV3-2	TRBJ2-6	CASSSGTSGSGANVLTF
TRBV12-3/TRBV12-4	TRBJ2-7	CASSNADEQYF
TRBV2	TRBJ1-2	CASSEQGLLYGYTF
TRBV3-1/TRBV3-2	TRBJ2-5	CASSLRDRGWRETQYF
TRBV14	TRBJ1-2	CASSYSPGQGNYGYTF
TRBV28	TRBJ1-1	CASSGGTAARSRAFF
TRBV7-8	TRBJ1-1	CASSLFRDSRNTEAFF
TRBV28	TRBJ2-1	CASRAMRGSQYNEQFF
TRBV28	TRBJ1-3	CASSRPGDLGNTIYF
TRBV25-1	TRBJ2-2	CASSTQLGMATGELFF
TRBV12-5	TRBJ1-1	CASGSRGQNTEAFF
TRBV4-2	TRBJ2-7	CASSPPSGGAYEQYF
TRBV7-8	TRBJ1-5	CASSRTEYSNQPQHF
TRBV28	TRBJ1-2	CASSLTRGLDYGYTF
TRBV7-3	TRBJ2-1	CASSLSPAAGGRVNEQFF
TRBV29-1	TRBJ2-7	CSAIVDTYEQYF
TRBV9	TRBJ1-1	CASSVGYTYTEAFF
TRBV19	TRBJ2-7	CASSMNDRSTAYEQYF
TRBV3-1/TRBV3-2	TRBJ1-1	CASSQDLRGTEAFF
TRBV28	TRBJ1-2	CASSFRVSSYGYTF
TRBV19	TRBJ1-1	CASSIKWTLNTEAFF
TRBV3-1/TRBV3-2	TRBJ1-4	CASSQGATNEKLFF
TRBV6-4	TRBJ1-1	CASSEGTGGRAFF